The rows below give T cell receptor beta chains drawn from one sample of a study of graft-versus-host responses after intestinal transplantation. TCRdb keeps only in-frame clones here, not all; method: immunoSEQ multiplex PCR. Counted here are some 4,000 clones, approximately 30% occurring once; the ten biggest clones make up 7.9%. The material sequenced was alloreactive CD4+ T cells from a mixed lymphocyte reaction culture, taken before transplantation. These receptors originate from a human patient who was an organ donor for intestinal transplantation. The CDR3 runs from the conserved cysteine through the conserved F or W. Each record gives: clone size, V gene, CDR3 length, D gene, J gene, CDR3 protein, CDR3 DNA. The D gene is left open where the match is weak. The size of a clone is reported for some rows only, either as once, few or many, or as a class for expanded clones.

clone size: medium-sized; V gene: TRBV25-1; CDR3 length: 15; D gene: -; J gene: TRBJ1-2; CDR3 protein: CAGTLGQHPNYGYTF; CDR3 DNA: TGTGCCGGAACATTGGGACAACATCCTAACTATGGCTACACCTTC
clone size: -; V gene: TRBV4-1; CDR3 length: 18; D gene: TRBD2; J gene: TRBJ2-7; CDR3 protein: CASSQDAPSGGWAYEQYF; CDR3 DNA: TGCGCCAGCAGCCAAGATGCCCCTAGCGGGGGTTGGGCCTACGAGCAGTACTTC
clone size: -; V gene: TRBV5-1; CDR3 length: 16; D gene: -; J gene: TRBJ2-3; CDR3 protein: CASSLVGGQVTDTQYF; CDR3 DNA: TGCGCCAGCAGCTTGGTTGGTGGGCAGGTGACAGATACGCAGTATTTT
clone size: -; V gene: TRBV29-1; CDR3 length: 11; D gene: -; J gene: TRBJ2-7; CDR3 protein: CSVGTTYEQYF; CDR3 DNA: TGCAGCGTTGGGACAACCTACGAGCAGTACTTC
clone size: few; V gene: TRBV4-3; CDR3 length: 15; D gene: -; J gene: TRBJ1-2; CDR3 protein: CASSLAWGQNYGYTF; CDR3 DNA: TGCGCCAGCAGCTTGGCGTGGGGGCAGAACTATGGCTACACCTTC
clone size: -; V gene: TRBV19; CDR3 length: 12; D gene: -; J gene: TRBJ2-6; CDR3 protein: CASRTGANVLTF; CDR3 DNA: TGTGCCAGTAGAACGGGGGCCAACGTCCTGACTTTC
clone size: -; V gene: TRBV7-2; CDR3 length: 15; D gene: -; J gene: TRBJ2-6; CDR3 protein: CASSLVGGGANVLTF; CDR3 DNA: TGTGCCAGCAGCTTAGTCGGGGGTGGGGCCAACGTCCTGACTTTC
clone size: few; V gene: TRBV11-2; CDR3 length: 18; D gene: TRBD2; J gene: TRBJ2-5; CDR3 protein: CASSLVLAGGPHQETQYF; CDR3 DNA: TGTGCCAGCAGCTTAGTCTTAGCGGGGGGGCCTCACCAAGAGACCCAGTACTTC
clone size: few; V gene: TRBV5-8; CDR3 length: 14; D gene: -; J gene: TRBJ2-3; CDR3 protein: CASSRSELRDTQYF; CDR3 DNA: TGTGCCAGCAGCAGAAGCGAACTGAGGGATACGCAGTATTTT
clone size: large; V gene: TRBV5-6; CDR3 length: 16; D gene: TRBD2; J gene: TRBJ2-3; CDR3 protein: CASTRRSLAVTDTQYF; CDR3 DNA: TGTGCCAGCACTCGCCGATCGCTAGCGGTCACAGATACGCAGTATTTT
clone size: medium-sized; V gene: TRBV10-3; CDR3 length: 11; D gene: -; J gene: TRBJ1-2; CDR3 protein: CAISDNYGYTF; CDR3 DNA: TGTGCCATCAGTGACAACTATGGCTACACCTTC
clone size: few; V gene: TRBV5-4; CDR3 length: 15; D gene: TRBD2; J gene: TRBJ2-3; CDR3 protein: CASRDLSGGADTQYF; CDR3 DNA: TGTGCCAGCAGGGACCTAAGCGGGGGGGCAGATACGCAGTATTTT
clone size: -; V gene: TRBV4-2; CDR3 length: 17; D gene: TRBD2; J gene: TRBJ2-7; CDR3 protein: CASSFIRGGGNIYEQYF; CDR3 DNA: TGTGCCAGCAGCTTCATACGCGGGGGGGGGAACATCTACGAGCAGTACTTC
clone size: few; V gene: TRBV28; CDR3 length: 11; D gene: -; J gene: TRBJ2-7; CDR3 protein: CASSYSYEQYF; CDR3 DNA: TGTGCCAGCAGTTACTCCTACGAGCAGTACTTC
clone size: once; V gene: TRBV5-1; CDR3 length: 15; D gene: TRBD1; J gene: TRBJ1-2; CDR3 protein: CASSPRDRVNYGYTF; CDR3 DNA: TGCGCCAGCAGCCCCCGGGACAGGGTTAACTATGGCTACACCTTC
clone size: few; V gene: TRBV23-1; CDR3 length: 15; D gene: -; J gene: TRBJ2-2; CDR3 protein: CASSQSWGSTGELFF; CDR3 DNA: TGCGCCAGCAGTCAATCGTGGGGCTCCACCGGGGAGCTGTTTTTT
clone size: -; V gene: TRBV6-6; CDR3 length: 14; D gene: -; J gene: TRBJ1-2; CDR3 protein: CASSPTTTPWGYTF; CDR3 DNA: TGTGCCAGCAGCCCCACAACAACCCCCTGGGGCTACACCTTC
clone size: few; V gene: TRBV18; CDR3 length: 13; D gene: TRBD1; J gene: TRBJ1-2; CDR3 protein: CASSPRTGDGYTF; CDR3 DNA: TGTGCCAGCTCACCCAGGACAGGGGATGGCTACACCTTC
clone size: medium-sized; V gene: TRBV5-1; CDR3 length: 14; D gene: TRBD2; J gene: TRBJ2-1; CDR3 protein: CASSLGTSGVLQFF; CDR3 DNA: TGCGCCAGCAGCTTGGGGACTAGCGGGGTTCTCCAGTTCTTC
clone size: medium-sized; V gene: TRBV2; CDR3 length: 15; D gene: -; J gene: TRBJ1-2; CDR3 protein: CASRPREGTNYGYTF; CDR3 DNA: TGTGCCAGCAGACCTCGGGAGGGTACTAACTATGGCTACACCTTC
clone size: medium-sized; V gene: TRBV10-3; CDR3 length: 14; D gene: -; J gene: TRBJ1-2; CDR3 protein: CAIRGIVRSSGYTF; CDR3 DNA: TGTGCCATTAGAGGAATAGTGAGATCTAGCGGCTACACCTTC
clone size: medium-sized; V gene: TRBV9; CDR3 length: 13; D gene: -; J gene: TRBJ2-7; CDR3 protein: CASSGEGSGEQYF; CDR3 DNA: TGTGCCAGCAGCGGAGAGGGGTCGGGGGAGCAGTACTTC
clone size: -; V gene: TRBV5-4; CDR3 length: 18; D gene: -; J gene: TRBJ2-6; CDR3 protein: CASLLGVPDQSRANVLTF; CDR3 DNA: TGTGCCAGCCTACTAGGCGTACCAGACCAAAGTCGGGCCAACGTCCTGACTTTC
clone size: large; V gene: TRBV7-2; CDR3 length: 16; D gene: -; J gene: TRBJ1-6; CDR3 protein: CASRSDSGAYNSPLHF; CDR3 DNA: TGTGCCAGCAGGTCAGACTCGGGGGCGTATAATTCACCCCTCCACTTT
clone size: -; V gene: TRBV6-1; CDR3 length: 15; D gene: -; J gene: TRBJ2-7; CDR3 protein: CASSGLGGGPYEQYF; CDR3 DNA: TGTGCCAGCAGTGGGCTTGGGGGGGGGCCTTACGAGCAGTACTTC
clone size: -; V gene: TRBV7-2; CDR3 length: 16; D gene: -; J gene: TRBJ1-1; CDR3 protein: CASSLDRIGLNTEAFF; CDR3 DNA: TGTGCCAGCAGCTTAGATCGCATAGGGTTGAACACTGAAGCTTTCTTT
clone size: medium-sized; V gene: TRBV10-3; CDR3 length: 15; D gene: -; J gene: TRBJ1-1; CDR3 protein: CAISDPQAGNTEAFF; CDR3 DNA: TGTGCCATCAGTGACCCCCAGGCTGGTAACACTGAAGCTTTCTTT
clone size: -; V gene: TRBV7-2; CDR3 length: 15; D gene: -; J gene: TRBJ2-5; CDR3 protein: CASSLGLGGGETQYF; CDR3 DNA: TGTGCCAGCAGCTTAGGCCTAGGTGGGGGAGAGACCCAGTACTTC
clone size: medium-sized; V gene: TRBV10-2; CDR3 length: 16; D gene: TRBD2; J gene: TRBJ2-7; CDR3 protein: CASRSSGGAGSYEQYF; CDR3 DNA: TGCGCCAGCCGTTCTAGCGGGGGGGCGGGTTCCTACGAGCAGTACTTC
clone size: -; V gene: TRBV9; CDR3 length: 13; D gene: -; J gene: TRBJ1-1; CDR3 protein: CASSVDRNTEAFF; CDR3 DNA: TGTGCCAGCAGCGTAGACAGGAACACTGAAGCTTTCTTT
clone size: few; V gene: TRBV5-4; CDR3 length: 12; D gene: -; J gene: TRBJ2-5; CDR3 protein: CASSFYQETQYF; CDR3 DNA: TGTGCCAGCAGCTTTTACCAAGAGACCCAGTACTTC
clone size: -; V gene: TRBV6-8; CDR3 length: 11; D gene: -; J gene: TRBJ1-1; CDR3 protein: CASRQNTEAFF; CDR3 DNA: TGTGCCAGCAGACAGAACACTGAAGCTTTCTTT
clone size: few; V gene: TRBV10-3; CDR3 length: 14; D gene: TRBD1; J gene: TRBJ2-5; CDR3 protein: CAISGQGAIETQYF; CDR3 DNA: TGTGCCATCAGTGGGCAGGGGGCAATCGAGACCCAGTACTTC
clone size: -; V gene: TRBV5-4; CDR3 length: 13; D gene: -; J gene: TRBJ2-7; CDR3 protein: CASSLPRVDEQYF; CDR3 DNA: TGTGCCAGCAGCTTACCCCGCGTGGACGAGCAGTACTTC
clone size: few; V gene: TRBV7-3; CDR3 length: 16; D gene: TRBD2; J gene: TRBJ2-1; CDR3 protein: CASSIVSGGTYNEQFF; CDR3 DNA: TGTGCCAGCAGCATAGTTAGCGGGGGGACCTACAATGAGCAGTTCTTC
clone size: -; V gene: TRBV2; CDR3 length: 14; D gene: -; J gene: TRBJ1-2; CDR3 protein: CASSEAADYYGYTF; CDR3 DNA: TGTGCCAGCAGTGAAGCTGCAGACTACTATGGCTACACCTTC
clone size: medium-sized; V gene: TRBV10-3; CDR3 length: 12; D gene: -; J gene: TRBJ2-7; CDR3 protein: CAIRTGSYEQYF; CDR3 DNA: TGTGCCATCAGGACAGGTTCCTACGAGCAGTACTTC
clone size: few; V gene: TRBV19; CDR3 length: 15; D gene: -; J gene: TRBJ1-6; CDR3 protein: CASSIFSSYNSPLHF; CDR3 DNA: TGTGCCAGTAGTATCTTCAGCTCCTATAATTCACCCCTCCACTTT
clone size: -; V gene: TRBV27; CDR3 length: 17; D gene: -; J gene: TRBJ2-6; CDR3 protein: CASSEGRLQSRANVLTF; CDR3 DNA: TGTGCCAGCAGTGAGGGCAGGCTACAAAGTCGGGCCAACGTCCTGACTTTC
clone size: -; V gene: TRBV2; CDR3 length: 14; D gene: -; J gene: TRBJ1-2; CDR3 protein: CASTEGGPIYGYTF; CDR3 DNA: TGTGCCAGCACCGAGGGGGGACCCATCTATGGCTACACCTTC
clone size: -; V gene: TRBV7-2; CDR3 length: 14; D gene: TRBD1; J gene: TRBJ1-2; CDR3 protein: CASSLDWDRVGYTF; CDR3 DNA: TGTGCCAGCAGCTTAGATTGGGACAGGGTGGGCTACACCTTC
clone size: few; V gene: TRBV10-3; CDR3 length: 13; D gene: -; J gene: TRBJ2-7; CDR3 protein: CASGLAGLYEQYF; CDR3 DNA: TGTGCCAGCGGTCTCGCGGGGCTCTACGAGCAGTACTTC
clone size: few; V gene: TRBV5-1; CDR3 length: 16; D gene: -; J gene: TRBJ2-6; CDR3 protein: CASSAGQNSGANVLTF; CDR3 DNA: TGCGCCAGCAGCGCCGGACAGAATTCTGGGGCCAACGTCCTGACTTTC
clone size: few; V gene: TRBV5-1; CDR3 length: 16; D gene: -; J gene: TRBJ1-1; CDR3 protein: CASSLETGLSNTEAFF; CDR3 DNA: TGCGCCAGCAGCTTGGAGACAGGCTTATCGAACACTGAAGCTTTCTTT
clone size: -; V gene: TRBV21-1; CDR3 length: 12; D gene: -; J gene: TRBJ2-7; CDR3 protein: CARRDLEIEQYF; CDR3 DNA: TGTGCCAGGAGGGACCTGGAGATCGAGCAGTACTTC
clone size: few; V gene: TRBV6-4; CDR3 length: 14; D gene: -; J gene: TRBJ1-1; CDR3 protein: CASSARGVNTEAFF; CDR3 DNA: TGTGCCAGCAGTGCCCGGGGGGTGAACACTGAAGCTTTCTTT
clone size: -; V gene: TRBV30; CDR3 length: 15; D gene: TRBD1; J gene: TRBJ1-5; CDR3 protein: CAWSVGGKGGQPQHF; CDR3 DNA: TGTGCCTGGAGTGTAGGGGGCAAAGGGGGTCAGCCCCAGCATTTT
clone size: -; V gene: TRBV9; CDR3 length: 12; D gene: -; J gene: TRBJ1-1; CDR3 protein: CASSVQITEAFF; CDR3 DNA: TGTGCCAGCAGCGTACAGATCACTGAAGCTTTCTTT
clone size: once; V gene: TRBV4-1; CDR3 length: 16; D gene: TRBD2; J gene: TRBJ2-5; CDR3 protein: CASSQTSGGLQETQYF; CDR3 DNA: TGCGCCAGCAGCCAAACTAGCGGGGGCCTACAAGAGACCCAGTACTTC